Below, one TCR beta chain is given with its context. The antigen is undetermined. A read error may explain this, as a much larger clone is one base away. This sample is part of a study of molecular identifiers for immune sequencing clone quantification. Study conclusions and caveats: Under 1% of molecules in naive cells, but over 98% of effector molecules, belonged to clones above 20 RNA copies. A shared barcode on identical TCR molecules could lead to underestimated sizes for highly expanded clones.

TCRdb analysed the PCR reads with MiXCR anew, one entry per CDR3 protein. The repertoire has 400,000 to 600,000 distinct CDR3 sequences, approximately 25% of them found once; the top ten carry about 0.75%. The sample comprised naive CD8+ T cells from blood, with Jurkat cell RNA spiked in. Specified subset: FACS-sorted CD8+CD4-CCR7+CD45RA+ naive T cells. The sequence was collected from a human donor in good health. Some libraries in this study had Jurkat cell RNA spiked in.

The CDR3 here is CASSQEGLWFTEAFF. CDR3 coding DNA: TGTGCCAGCAGCCAAGAAGGGTTATGGTTCACTGAAGCTTTCTTT. The rearrangement uses TRBV14 and TRBJ1-1; D gene uncertain. Looked up from germline, CDR1 is SGHDN and CDR2 is FVKESK. Trimming removed 0 bases from V and 4 bases from J, with 12 bases in between. This CDR3 spans 15 amino acids.